This T cell receptor (beta chain) was recorded in a study of blood T cells in healthy people across ages (dated by TCRdb to about 2015). Regarding the research as a whole: In model experiments, roughly one uniquely barcoded TCR beta cDNA molecule per two T cells was captured by template switching. The study measured age-related changes in TCR beta repertoire diversity using deep sequencing normalized with unique cDNA molecular identifiers. The donors were split into four age groups: young (average around 17 years), middle-aged (around 40), aged (about 56) and long-lived (over 75). To avoid experimental bias, donors of different ages were randomly spread across the sequencing lanes. Using the same blood draw, the study looked at two additional independent replicas of 1 million unique cDNA reads for two donors, one aged 18 to 30 and the other aged 80 or older. On the study overall, not on this receptor specifically: Since profiling was done on bulk unsorted PBMCs, naive and antigen-experienced compartments could not be conclusively compared. Donor CMV infection status was unknown, potentially confounding age-related changes in expanded clonotypes. A strong correlation was found between observed TCR beta diversity and the percentage of naive T cells measured by flow cytometry. Total diversity estimates from one million sequenced T cells were considered lower bounds and underestimates. Compared with the aged group, more naive CD4+ T cells, fewer expanded clones and increased TCR diversity were shown by the long-lived group, suggesting age selection. Observed TCR beta diversity per million T cells fell roughly linearly with age, and a significant reduction was already apparent by age about 43.

Library preparation was by 5' RACE. A second PCR of roughly 7 to 11 cycles was performed with a sample-barcoded 5' primer and a J-beta primer mix. A unique molecular identifier was introduced onto each TCR beta cDNA molecule by a template-switch 5' adaptor carrying 12 random nucleotides. At least 3 million CDR3-containing paired-end reads were obtained from each sample. First-strand cDNA synthesis was performed from all RNA using the Mint cDNA synthesis kit, with priming by a TRBC-specific oligonucleotide. Following uracil-DNA glycosylase treatment, a first 18-cycle PCR with universal primers M1SS and BC2_uni_R was performed on all cDNA. The authors processed their data as follows. For normalization, 1 million high-quality reads were randomly selected from each sample, with every read carrying a distinct molecular identifier. Instead of being binned into consensus sequences, reads with shared molecular identifiers were discarded. CDR3 identification, clonotype clustering and error correction used MiTCR with a Q25 quality threshold and the strictest error-elimination algorithm. Lower-bound total TCR beta diversity was estimated with a nonparametric unseen species model using Euler transformation. In TCRdb, the public reads were trimmed at Q25 with fastp and aligned with MiXCR, with productive beta chains retained. Rows with a matching CDR3 protein are joined into one entry that keeps the most common DNA and genes. The V and J calls here are based on TCRdb, not the publication. This sample gives approximately 2,000,000 distinct CDR3 sequences in total; roughly 43% of them show up just once. The biggest ten clones account for about 21% of the sample.

Systemically healthy Caucasian individuals from Russia, approximately 39 in total and aged 6 to 90 years, were included as donors. Approximately 10 milliliters of peripheral blood were collected from each donor into EDTA-treated Vacutainer tubes. PBMCs were isolated by Ficoll-Paque density-gradient centrifugation, with at least 6 million obtained per sample. Trizol reagent was used to extract total RNA from the PBMCs, yielding at least 6 micrograms per sample. The percentages of naive CD45RAhigh/CD27high T cells were determined by flow cytometry on a PBMC aliquot from every donor. This clonotype came up a few times. The antigen it binds to is not known. One base away there is no much larger clone; base qualities are not given. V and J lose 3 bases and 8 bases, and a span of 16 bases separates them. The CDR3 holds 14 amino acids from the cysteine to the phenylalanine. Of all the DNA, just the CDR3 is kept, 42 bases in frame from base 1. For CDR1 and CDR2, the germline V gene lists SGHTA and FQGNSA.

The sequence was obtained from a human donor in good health. The source material was blood. This chain joins TRBV7-2 to TRBJ1-1; the D gene cannot be named for sure. In nucleotides, the sequence is TGTGCCAGCAGCTTCTACTTTGCCCCCTCGGAAGCTTTCTTT. This codes for CASSFYFAPSEAFF.